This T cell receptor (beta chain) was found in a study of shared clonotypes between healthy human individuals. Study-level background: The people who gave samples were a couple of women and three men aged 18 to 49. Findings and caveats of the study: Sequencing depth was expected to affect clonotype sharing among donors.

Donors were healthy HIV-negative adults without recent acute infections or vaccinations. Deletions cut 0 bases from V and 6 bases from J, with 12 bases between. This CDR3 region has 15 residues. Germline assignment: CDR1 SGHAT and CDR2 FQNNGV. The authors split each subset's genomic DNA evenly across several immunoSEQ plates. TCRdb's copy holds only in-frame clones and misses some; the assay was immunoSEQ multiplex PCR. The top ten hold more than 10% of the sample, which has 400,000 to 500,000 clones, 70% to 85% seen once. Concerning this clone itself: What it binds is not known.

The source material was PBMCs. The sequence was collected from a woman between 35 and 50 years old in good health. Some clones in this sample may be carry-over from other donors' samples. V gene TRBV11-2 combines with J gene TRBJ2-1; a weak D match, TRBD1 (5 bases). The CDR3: CASSLDRQLSNEQFF. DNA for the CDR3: TGTGCCAGCAGCTTAGATCGACAGCTCTCCAATGAGCAGTTCTTC.